The clone carrying this T cell receptor beta chain came up a few times. A single record per CDR3 protein comes from TCRdb applying MiXCR to the 5' RACE reads. This table has 210,000 or so distinct CDR3 sequences, about 18% appearing once. The sample is drawn from a study of T-cell memory formation after mild COVID-19. V lost 5 bases and J lost 5; bases outside the gene matches: 8. This CDR3 comprises 15 residues. Germline V CDR1 and CDR2: LGHNA, YNFKEQ. This sequence joins TRBV4-2 and TRBJ2-1; 8 bases match TRBD2. Sequencing was performed on PBMCs or a T cell subset sorted from them (not recorded which). This clonotype originated in an adult woman who had mild COVID-19 (a few samples of this study predate the infection). Cell type and time point are not known. DNA of the CDR3: TGTGCCAGCAGCTTAGGAGGTAGCGGGGACAATGAGCAGTTCTTC. Protein: CASSLGGSGDNEQFF.